The 7 T cell receptor beta chains listed next were all sequenced from one sample in a study of monozygotic twins with inflammatory bowel disease. TCRdb reprocessed the 5' RACE reads, keeping one entry per CDR3 protein, no DNA. This sample's table reports hundreds of thousands of distinct CDR3 sequences. The specimen sequenced was blood. The receptors here all came from a human donor with ulcerative colitis or Crohn's disease, or a healthy co-twin of an affected twin (not recorded which).

The CDR3 loop is CAWSVRAVYEQYF. The V gene is TRBV30, the J gene TRBJ2-7. CDR3 length: 13 residues. Germline V lookup: CDR1 GTSNPN, CDR2 SVGIG (reference sequence).

The chain couples TRBV29-1 to TRBJ2-2. The CDR3 extends over 12 amino acids. The germline V gene has CDR1 SQVTM and CDR2 ANQGSEA. The chain's CDR3 is CSVAVNTGELFF.

This rearrangement joins TRBV7-2 to TRBJ2-5; there is no DNA to check the TCRdb D call of TRBD1. Germline V gene lookup returns CDR1 SGHTA and CDR2 FQGNSA. The CDR3 sequence is 14 residues long. The CDR3 spells CASSLGVRVETQYF.

This sequence joins TRBV25-1 and TRBJ2-2; TCRdb designates TRBD2, a call that cannot be tested without DNA. Germline loops: CDR1 MGHDK, CDR2 SYGVNS. This CDR3 is 18 amino acids long. CDR3 residues: CASSEIIGSGGRSGELFF.

The chain is built from TRBV7-2 and TRBJ2-7; TCRdb indicates TRBD2, and absent DNA this call remains unverified. Germline V gene data show CDR1 as SGHTA and CDR2 as FQGNSA. The CDR3 length is 15 residues. CDR3 protein: CASSLGTSGVYEQYF.

The CDR3: CASSVEGLRRDTQYF. V usage is TRBV9 and J usage is TRBJ2-3; TCRdb returns TRBD2, unconfirmable since there is no DNA. The V gene's germline CDR1 is SGDLS and CDR2 YYNGEE. This CDR3 has 15 residues.

The J gene is TRBJ1-1, the V gene TRBV7-6. The CDR3 loop spans 15 amino acids. In germline, CDR1 is SGHVS, CDR2 FNYEAQ. CDR3 residues: CASSQGGPAGTEAFF.